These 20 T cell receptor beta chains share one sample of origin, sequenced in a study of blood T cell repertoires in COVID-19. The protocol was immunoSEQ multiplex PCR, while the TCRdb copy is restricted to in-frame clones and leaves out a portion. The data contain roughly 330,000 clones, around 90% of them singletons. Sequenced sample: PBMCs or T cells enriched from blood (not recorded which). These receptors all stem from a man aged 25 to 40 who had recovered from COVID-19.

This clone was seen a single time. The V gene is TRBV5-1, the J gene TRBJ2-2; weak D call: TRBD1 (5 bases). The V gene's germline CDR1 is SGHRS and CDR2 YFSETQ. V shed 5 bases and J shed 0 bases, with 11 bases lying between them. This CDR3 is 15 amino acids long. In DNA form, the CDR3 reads TGCGCCAGCAGTGGGGCAGCCACGAACACCGGGGAGCTGTTTTTT. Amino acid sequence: CASSGAATNTGELFF.

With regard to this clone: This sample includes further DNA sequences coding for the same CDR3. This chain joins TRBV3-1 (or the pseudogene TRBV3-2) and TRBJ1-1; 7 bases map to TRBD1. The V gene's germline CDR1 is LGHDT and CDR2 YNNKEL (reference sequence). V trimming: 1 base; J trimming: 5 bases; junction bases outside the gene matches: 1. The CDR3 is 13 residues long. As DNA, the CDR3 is TGTGCCAGCAGCCAAGCAGGGGGGACTGAAGCTTTCTTT. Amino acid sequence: CASSQAGGTEAFF.

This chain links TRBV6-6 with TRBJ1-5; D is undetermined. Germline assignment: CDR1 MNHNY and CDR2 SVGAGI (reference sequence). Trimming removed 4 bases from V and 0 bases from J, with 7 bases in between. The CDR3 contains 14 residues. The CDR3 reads CASSSGVSNQPQHF. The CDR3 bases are TGTGCCAGCAGTTCCGGGGTTAGCAATCAGCCCCAGCATTTT.

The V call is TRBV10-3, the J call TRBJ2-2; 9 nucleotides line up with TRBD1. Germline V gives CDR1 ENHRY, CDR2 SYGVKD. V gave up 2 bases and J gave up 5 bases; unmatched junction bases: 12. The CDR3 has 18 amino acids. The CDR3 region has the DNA TGTGCCATCAGTGAGCCAAGACCGGGACAGGGTCCAACCGGGGAGCTGTTTTTT. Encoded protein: CAISEPRPGQGPTGELFF.

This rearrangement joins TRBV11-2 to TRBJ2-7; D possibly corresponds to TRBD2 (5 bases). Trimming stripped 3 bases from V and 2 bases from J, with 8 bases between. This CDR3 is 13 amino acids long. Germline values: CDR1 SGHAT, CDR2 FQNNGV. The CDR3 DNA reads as TGTGCCAGCAGCTTTAGACTAACCTACGAGCAGTACTTC. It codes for CASSFRLTYEQYF.

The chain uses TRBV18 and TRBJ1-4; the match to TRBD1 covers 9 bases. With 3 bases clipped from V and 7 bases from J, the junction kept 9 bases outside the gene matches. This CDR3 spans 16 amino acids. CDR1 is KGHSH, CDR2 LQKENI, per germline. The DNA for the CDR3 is TGTGCCAGCTCACCCCGACAGGGGGAGTTAGGTGAAAAACTGTTTTTT. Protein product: CASSPRQGELGEKLFF.

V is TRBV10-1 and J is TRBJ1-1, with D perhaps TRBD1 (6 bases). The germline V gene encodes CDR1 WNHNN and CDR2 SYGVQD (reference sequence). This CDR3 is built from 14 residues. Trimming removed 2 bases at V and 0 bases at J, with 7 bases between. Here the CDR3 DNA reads TGCGCCAGCAGTGAGGGGACACTGAACACTGAAGCTTTCTTT. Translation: CASSEGTLNTEAFF.

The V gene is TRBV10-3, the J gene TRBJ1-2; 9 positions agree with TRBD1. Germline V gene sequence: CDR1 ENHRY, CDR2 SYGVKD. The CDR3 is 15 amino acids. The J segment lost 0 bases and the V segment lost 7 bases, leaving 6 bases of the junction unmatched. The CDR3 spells CAITGGQGANYGYTF. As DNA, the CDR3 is TGTGCCATCACCGGGGGACAGGGCGCTAACTATGGCTACACCTTC.

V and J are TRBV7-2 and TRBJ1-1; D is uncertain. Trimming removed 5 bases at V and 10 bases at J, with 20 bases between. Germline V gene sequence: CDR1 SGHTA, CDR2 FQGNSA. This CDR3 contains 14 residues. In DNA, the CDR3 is TGTGCCAGCAGCCCTGATCCAGTCCGCCCCAGAGCTTTCTTT. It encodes CASSPDPVRPRAFF. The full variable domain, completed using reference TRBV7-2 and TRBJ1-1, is GAGVSQSPSNKVTEKGKDVELRCDPISGHTALYWYRQSLGQGLEFLIYFQGNSAPDKSGLPSDRFSAERTGGSVSTLTIQRTQQEDSAVYLCASSPDPVRPRAFFGQGTRLTVV.

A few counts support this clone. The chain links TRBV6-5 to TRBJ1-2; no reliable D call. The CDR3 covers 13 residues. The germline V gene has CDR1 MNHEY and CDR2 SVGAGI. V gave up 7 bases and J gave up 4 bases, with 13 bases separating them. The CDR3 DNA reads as TGTGCCAGCACGGGAGGCTCAGCCTATGGCTACACCTTC. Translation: CASTGGSAYGYTF.

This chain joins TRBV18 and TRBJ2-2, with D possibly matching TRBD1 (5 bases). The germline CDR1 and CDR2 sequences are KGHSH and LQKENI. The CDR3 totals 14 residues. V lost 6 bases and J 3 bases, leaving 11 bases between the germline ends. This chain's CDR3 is CASSSIRDTGELFF. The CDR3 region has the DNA TGTGCCAGCTCGAGTATCAGGGACACCGGGGAGCTGTTTTTT.

CDR3 coding DNA: TGTGCCAGCAGTATCCTAGCGGGGGCTAACACCGGGGAGCTGTTTTTT. Translation gives CASSILAGANTGELFF. V is TRBV27 and J is TRBJ2-2; 10 bases align to TRBD2. V gave up 5 bases and J gave up 2 bases; unmatched junction bases: 5. The CDR3 extends over 16 amino acids. Per germline, CDR1 MNHEY and CDR2 SMNVEV (reference sequence).

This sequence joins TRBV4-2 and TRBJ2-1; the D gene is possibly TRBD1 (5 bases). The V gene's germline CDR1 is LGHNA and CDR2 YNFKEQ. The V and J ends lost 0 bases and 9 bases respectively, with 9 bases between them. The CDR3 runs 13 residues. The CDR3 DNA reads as TGTGCCAGCAGCCAAGAAGGACACAGTGAGCAGTTCTTC. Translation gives CASSQEGHSEQFF.

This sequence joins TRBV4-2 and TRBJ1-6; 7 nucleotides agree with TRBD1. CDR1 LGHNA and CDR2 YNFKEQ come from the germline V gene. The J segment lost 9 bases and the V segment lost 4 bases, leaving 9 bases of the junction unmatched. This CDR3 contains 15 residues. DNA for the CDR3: TGTGCCAGCAGCCTCAACCCGGGACAGAGTTCACCCCTCCACTTT. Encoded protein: CASSLNPGQSSPLHF.

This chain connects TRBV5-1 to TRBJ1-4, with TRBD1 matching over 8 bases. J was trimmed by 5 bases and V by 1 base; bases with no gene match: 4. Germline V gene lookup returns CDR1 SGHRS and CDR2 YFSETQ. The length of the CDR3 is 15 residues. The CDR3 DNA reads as TGCGCCAGCAGCTTGCCGGGACAGGAGAATGAAAAACTGTTTTTT. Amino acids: CASSLPGQENEKLFF.

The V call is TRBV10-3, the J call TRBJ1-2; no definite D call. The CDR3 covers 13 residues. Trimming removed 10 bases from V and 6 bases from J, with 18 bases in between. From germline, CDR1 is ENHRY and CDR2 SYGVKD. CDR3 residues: CATQPDGDNGYTF. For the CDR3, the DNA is TGTGCCACACAACCGGACGGGGATAATGGCTACACCTTC.

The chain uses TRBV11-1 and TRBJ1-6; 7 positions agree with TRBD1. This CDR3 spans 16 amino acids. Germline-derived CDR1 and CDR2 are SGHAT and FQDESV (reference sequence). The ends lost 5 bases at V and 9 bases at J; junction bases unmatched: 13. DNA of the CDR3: TGTGCCAGCAGCCCCCGGGGGACAGTAAAATCTTCACCCCTCCACTTT. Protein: CASSPRGTVKSSPLHF.

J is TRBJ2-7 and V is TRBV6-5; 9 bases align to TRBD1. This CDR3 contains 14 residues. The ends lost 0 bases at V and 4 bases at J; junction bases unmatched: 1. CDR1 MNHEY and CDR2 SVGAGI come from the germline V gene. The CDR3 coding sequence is TGTGCCAGCAGTTACTCAGGGACAGGGTACGAGCAGTACTTC. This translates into CASSYSGTGYEQYF.

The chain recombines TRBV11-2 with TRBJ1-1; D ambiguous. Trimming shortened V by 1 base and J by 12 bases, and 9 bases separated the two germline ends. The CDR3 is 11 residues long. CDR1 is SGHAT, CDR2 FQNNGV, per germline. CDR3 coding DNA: TGTGCCAGCAGCTTAGCGGTATCTTCTTTCTTT. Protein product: CASSLAVSSFF.

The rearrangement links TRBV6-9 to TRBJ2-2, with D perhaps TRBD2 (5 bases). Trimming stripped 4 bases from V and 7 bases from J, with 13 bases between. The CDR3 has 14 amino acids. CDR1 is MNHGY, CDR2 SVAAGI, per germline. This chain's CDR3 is CASSSPSSGGELFF. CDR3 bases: TGTGCCAGCAGTTCGCCTAGCTCAGGCGGGGAGCTGTTTTTT.